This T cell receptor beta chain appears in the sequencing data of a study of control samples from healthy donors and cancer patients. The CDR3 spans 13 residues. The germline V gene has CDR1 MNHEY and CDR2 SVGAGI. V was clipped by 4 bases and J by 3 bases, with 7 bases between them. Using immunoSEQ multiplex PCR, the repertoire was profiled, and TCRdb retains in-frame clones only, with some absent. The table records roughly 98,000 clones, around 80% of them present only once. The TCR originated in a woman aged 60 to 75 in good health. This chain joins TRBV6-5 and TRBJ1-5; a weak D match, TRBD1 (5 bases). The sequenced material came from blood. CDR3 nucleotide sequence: TGTGCCAGCAGTTCCGGGGCCAATCAGCCCCAGCATTTT. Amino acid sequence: CASSSGANQPQHF.